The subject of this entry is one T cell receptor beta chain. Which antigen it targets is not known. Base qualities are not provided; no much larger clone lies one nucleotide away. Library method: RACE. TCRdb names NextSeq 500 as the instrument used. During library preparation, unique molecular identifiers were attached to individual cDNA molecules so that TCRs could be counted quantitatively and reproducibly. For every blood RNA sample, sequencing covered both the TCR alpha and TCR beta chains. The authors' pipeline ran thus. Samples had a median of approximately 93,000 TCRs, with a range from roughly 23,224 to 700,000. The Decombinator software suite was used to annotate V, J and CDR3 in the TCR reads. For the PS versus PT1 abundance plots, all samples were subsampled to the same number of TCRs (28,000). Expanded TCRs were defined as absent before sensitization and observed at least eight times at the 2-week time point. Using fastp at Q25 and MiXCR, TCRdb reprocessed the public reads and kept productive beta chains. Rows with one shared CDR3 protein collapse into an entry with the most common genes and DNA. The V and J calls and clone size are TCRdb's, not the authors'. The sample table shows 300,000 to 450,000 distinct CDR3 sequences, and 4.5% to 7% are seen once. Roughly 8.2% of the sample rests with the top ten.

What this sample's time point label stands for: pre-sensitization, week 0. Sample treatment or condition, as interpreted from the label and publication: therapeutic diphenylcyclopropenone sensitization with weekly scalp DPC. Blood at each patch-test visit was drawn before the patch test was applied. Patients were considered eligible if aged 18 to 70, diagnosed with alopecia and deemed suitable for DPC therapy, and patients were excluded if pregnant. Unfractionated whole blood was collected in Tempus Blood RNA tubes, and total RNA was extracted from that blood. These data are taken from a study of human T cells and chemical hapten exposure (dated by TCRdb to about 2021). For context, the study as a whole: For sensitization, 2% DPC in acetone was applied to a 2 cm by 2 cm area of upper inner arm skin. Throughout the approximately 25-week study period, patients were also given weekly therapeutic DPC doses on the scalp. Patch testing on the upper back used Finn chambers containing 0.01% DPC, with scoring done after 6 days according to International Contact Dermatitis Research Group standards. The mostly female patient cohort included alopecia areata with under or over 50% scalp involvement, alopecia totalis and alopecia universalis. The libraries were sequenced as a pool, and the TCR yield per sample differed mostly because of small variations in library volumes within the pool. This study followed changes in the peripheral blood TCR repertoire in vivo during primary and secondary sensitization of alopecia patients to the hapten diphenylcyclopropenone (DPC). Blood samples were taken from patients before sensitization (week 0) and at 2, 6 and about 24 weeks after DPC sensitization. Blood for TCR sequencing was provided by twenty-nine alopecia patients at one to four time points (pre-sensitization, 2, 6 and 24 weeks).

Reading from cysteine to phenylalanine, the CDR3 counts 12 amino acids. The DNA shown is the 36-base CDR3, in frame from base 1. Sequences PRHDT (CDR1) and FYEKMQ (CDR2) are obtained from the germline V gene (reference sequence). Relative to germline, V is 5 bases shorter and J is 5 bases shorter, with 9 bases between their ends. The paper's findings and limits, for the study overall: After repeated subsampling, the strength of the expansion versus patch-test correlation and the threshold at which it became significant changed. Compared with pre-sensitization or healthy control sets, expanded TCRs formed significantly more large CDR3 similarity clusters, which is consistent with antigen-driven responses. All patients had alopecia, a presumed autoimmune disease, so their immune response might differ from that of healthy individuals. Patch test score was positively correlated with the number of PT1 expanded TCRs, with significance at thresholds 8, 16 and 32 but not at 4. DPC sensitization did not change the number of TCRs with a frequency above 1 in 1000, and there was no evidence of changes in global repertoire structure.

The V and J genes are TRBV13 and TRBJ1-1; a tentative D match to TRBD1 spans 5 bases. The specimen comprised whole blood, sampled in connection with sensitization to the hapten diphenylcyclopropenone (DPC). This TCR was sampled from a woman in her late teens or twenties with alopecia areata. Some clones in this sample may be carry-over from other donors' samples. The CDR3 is CASSAGKTEAFF. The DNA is TGTGCCAGCAGCGCAGGGAAGACTGAAGCTTTCTTT.